The source of this TCR beta chain is a study of response to subunit inactivated influenza vaccine. Points from the study as a whole: Each seasonal influenza vaccination, the authors suggested, recruits few new T cells.

TCRdb reprocessed the RT-PCR reads with MiXCR, giving one entry per CDR3 protein. Of about 480,000 distinct CDR3 sequences listed, 25% were seen once; the top ten hold less than 2.5%. Turning to this clonotype: Its specificity is unknown.

Germline CDR1 is LNHDA and CDR2 is SQIVND (reference sequence). The CDR3 is 15 amino acids. V shed 0 bases and J shed 2 bases, with 8 bases lying between them. This sample comprised CD4+ T cells sorted from PBMCs, obtained approximately 5 days after vaccination. The TCR comes from a man aged 50 to 59 who received an inactivated influenza vaccine. This chain uses TRBV19 with TRBJ1-5; weak D call: TRBD1 (5 bases). The CDR3 sequence is CASSIEAGRNQPQHF. The CDR3 region has the DNA TGTGCCAGTAGTATAGAAGCAGGGCGCAATCAGCCCCAGCATTTT.